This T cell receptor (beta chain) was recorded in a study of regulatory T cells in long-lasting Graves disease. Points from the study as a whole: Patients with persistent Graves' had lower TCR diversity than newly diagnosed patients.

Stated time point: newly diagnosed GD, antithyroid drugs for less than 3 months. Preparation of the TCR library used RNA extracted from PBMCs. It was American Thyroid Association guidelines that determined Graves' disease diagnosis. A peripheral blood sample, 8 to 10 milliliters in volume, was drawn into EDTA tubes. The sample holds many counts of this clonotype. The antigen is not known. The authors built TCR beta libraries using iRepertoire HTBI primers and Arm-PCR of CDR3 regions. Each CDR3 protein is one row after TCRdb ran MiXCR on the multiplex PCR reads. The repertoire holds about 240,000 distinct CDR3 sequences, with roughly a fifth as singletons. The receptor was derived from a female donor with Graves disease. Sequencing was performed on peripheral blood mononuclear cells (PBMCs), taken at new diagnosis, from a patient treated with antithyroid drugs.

Here the CDR3 DNA reads TGTGCCATCAGTGAGTCCGGGGGAGAGCATGAGCAGTTCTTC. Encoded protein: CAISESGGEHEQFF. V is TRBV10-3 and J is TRBJ2-1; the D gene is possibly TRBD2 (6 bases). CDR3 length equals 14 residues. Germline V lookup: CDR1 ENHRY, CDR2 SYGVKD. V was pared by 0 bases and J by 8 bases, with 11 bases between.